The clone carrying this T cell receptor beta chain was seen just once. The data are from a study of blood T cell repertoires in COVID-19. In the study overall: Specimens from acute and convalescent COVID-19 originated in the United States, Italy and Spain. Sources were T cells, B-cell-depleted T cells, or PBMCs; the material itself was cDNA or gDNA.

With 0 bases clipped from V and 3 bases from J, the junction kept 4 bases outside the gene matches. The germline CDR1 and CDR2 sequences are SGDLS and YYNGEE. This CDR3 is built from 15 residues. Sequencing used immunoSEQ multiplex PCR; TCRdb keeps in-frame clones, though not all of them. The profile shows around 100,000 clones, approximately 86% of them singletons. The chain employs TRBV9 and TRBJ2-7; 9 positions agree with TRBD1. The clonotype comes from a man older than 75 with acute or convalescent COVID-19. The sample taken for sequencing was peripheral blood. CDR3 coding DNA: TGTGCCAGCAGCGTAGCGGGGACAGGGTACTACGAGCAGTACTTC. It translates to CASSVAGTGYYEQYF.